The source of this T cell receptor (beta chain) is a study of shared clonotypes between healthy human individuals. Naive CD8 isolation took CD45RO-negative cells positively selected for CCR7 and excluded terminally differentiated effector memory CD45RA+ cells. The protocol was immunoSEQ multiplex PCR, while the TCRdb copy is restricted to in-frame clones and leaves out a portion. The data hold about 2.1 million clones, with 93% observed a single time. Between the trimmed V and J ends, which lost 3 bases and 7 bases, there was a span of 19 bases. The germline gives CDR1 SGDLS, CDR2 YYNGEE. There are 15 residues in the CDR3.

The receptor comes from a young man in good health. Some clones in this sample may be carry-over from other donors' samples. V usage is TRBV9 and J usage is TRBJ1-2; D ambiguous. Material: naive CD8+ T cells from PBMCs. The CDR3 region has the DNA TGTGCCAGCAGCGCCGCGGCCCCCGCTATGAGTGGCTACACCTTC. It yields the protein CASSAAAPAMSGYTF.